The 29 T cell receptor beta chains reported below all come from one sample, sequenced in a study of cytomegalovirus exposure and HLA in healthy donors. Vbeta (60) and Jbeta (13) primers were used in the PCR. Using immunoSEQ multiplex PCR, the repertoire was profiled, and TCRdb retains in-frame clones only, with some absent. The sample holds under 150,000 clones, roughly 79% seen once. Sequencing input: PBMCs. Receptor source: a boy aged 2 to 10 in good health and CMV-seronegative.

The rearrangement joins TRBV30 to TRBJ1-5; the match to TRBD1 covers 8 bases. The CDR3 has 15 residues. Germline loops: CDR1 GTSNPN, CDR2 SVGIG (reference sequence). After removal of 1 base from V and 3 bases from J, the junction contained 5 bases not matched to a gene. CDR3 sequence (DNA): TGTGCCTGGAGTGGGACAGGGTTGCTCAATCAGCCCCAGCATTTT. This encodes CAWSGTGLLNQPQHF. Based on the CDR3 plus reference TRBV30 and TRBJ1-5, the full variable domain is SQTIHQWPATLVQPVGSPLSLECTVEGTSNPNLYWYRQAAGRGLQLLFYSVGIGQISSEVPQNLSASRPQDRQFILSSKKLLLSDSGFYLCAWSGTGLLNQPQHFGDGTRLSIL.

This clone has only one observation. The chain uses TRBV12-5 and TRBJ2-7; TRBD2 matches 10 bases. Trimming took 0 bases from V and 6 from J; bases not matched to a gene: 2. CDR1 and CDR2 (germline): LGHNT, FRNRAP. The CDR3 spans 14 residues. CDR3 sequence: CASGLVPSGSEQYV. The CDR3, as DNA: TGTGCTAGTGGTTTGGTACCTAGCGGGAGCGAGCAGTACGTC.

This clone was detected only once. Here the CDR3 DNA reads TGTGCCAGCAGCTTAGAAGAAATTGAGACAGGGGGACATGGCTACACCTTC. Protein sequence: CASSLEEIETGGHGYTF. The chain links TRBV7-9 to TRBJ1-2; 9 nucleotides align to TRBD1. The CDR3 is 17 amino acids. Per germline, CDR1 SEHNR and CDR2 FQNEAQ (reference sequence). V trimming: 1 base; J trimming: 6 bases; junction bases outside the gene matches: 12.

This clone has a handful of counts. The J gene is TRBJ1-1, the V gene TRBV2; weak D call: TRBD1 (6 bases). The V end was cut by 7 bases, the J end by 1 base, with 16 bases between. Germline V CDR1 and CDR2: SNHLY, FYNNEI. The CDR3 totals 15 residues. In DNA, the CDR3 is TGTGCCAGCAACGGGGCAGGGGTTGGGAACACTGAAGCTTTCTTT. Protein product: CASNGAGVGNTEAFF.

V is TRBV2 and J is TRBJ2-3; 10 nucleotides line up with TRBD1. Trimming cost V 8 bases and J 8 bases; bases outside gene matches: 13. In germline, CDR1 is SNHLY, CDR2 FYNNEI. The CDR3 loop spans 15 amino acids. This CDR3 reads CASGARQGARTTQYF. CDR3 nucleotides: TGTGCCAGCGGAGCGAGACAGGGGGCGCGAACTACGCAGTATTTT.

The rearrangement links TRBV9 to TRBJ2-5; 10 bases fit TRBD2. Trimming cost V 2 bases and J 5 bases; bases outside gene matches: 12. This CDR3 contains 17 residues. CDR1 SGDLS and CDR2 YYNGEE come from the germline V gene. Here the CDR3 DNA reads TGTGCCAGCAGCGTTCATGGAGCGGGAGGGCCGGAGGAGACCCAGTACTTC. It is translated as CASSVHGAGGPEETQYF.

The chain couples TRBV7-3 to TRBJ2-3; a possible D gene is TRBD2 (5 bases). V shed 5 bases and J shed 0 bases, with 9 bases lying between them. The CDR3 runs to 14 residues. Germline V CDR1 and CDR2: SGHTA, FQGTGA. The CDR3 DNA reads as TGTGCCAGCAGCCCCCCGGGGAGCACAGATACGCAGTATTTT. Amino acid sequence: CASSPPGSTDTQYF.

The chain links TRBV7-8 to TRBJ1-1; D is unclear. This CDR3 is built from 15 residues. CDR1 and CDR2 (germline): SGHVS, FQNEAQ. Trimming shortened V by 5 bases and J by 3 bases, and 16 bases separated the two germline ends. The DNA for the CDR3 is TGTGCCAGCAGCGGCCGCTTAACGAGGGACACTGAAGCTTTCTTT. Its translation is CASSGRLTRDTEAFF.

The sample holds one count of this clone. V is TRBV7-9 and J is TRBJ2-3, with a weak D call TRBD2 (5 bases). CDR1 and CDR2 from the germline V gene are SEHNR and FQNEAQ (reference sequence). This CDR3 has 16 amino acids. The V end was cut by 7 bases, the J end by 1 base, with 18 bases between. Here the CDR3 reads CASTPFWSGGTDTQYF. The CDR3 region has the DNA TGTGCCAGCACCCCTTTCTGGTCCGGGGGCACAGATACGCAGTATTTT.

The chain joins TRBV6-5 to TRBJ1-2; weak D call: TRBD1 (6 bases). CDR1 and CDR2 (germline): MNHEY, SVGAGI. V dropped 2 bases and J dropped 8 bases, with 15 bases sitting between them. The CDR3 has 14 residues. The DNA of the CDR3 is TGTGCCAGCAGTTACCACAGGGACGCTCCGGGCTACACCTTC. Its protein product is CASSYHRDAPGYTF.

This clone was seen a single time. The chain carries TRBV19 and TRBJ2-1; D might be TRBD2 (6 bases). This CDR3 has 13 residues. The germline V and J ends were trimmed by 2 bases and 8 bases, with 10 bases remaining between them. The V gene's germline CDR1 is LNHDA and CDR2 SQIVND (reference sequence). CDR3 sequence (DNA): TGTGCCAGTAGTATACGGCGGGGCTATGAGCAGTTCTTC. This codes for CASSIRRGYEQFF.

The chain carries TRBV5-1 and TRBJ1-4, with D hard to call. CDR3 size: 12 residues. Germline CDR1 reads SGHRS; CDR2 reads YFSETQ. Trimming stripped 3 bases from V and 15 bases from J, with 15 bases between. The DNA of the CDR3 is TGCGCCAGCAGCTCCCCGGGCCCAGCGGTGTTTTTT. This translates into CASSSPGPAVFF.

CDR3 protein: CASSRQHRARMETQYF. The DNA for the CDR3 is TGTGCCAGCAGCCGACAGCACAGAGCGCGGATGGAGACCCAGTACTTC. V and J are TRBV7-2 and TRBJ2-5; a weak D match, TRBD1 (5 bases). V was trimmed by 5 bases and J by 5 bases, leaving 21 bases between them. Germline V CDR1 and CDR2: SGHTA, FQGNSA. CDR3 length: 16 amino acids.

The rearrangement uses TRBV7-9 and TRBJ2-7; TRBD2 might be the D (6 bases). Trimming cost V 1 base and J 0 bases, with 13 bases left between them. CDR3 length: 16 amino acids. Germline V gene lookup returns CDR1 SEHNR and CDR2 FQNEAQ (reference sequence). CDR3 residues: CASSLDRDSHSYEQYF. The CDR3 DNA reads as TGTGCCAGCAGCTTAGACCGGGACTCCCACTCCTACGAGCAGTACTTC.

The chain links TRBV21-1 to TRBJ1-2. TRBV21-1 is a pseudogene segment. CDR3 size: 14 residues. This CDR3 is CASSNPRRGRDYTF. CDR3 sequence (DNA): TGTGCCAGCAGCAATCCCCGGAGGGGGAGGGACTACACCTTC.

The chain uses TRBV13 and TRBJ2-7; 13 bases align to TRBD2. The CDR3 sequence is 15 residues long. Germline lookup yields CDR1 PRHDT and CDR2 FYEKMQ (reference sequence). V dropped 3 bases and J dropped 1; count of bases not matched to a gene: 0. The CDR3 reads CASSLTSGGSYEQYF. CDR3 in DNA: TGTGCCAGCAGCTTGACTAGCGGGGGGTCCTACGAGCAGTACTTC.

The chain links TRBV5-1 to TRBJ2-1, with D maybe TRBD2 (5 bases). Trimming pared 6 bases from V and 3 bases from J, leaving 13 bases between. The germline CDR1 and CDR2 sequences are SGHRS and YFSETQ. The CDR3 totals 14 residues. The CDR3 DNA reads as TGCGCCAGCATACGGGGTACGGACTACAATGAGCAGTTCTTC. Its translation is CASIRGTDYNEQFF.

In its sample, this clone was seen once. This chain joins TRBV9 and TRBJ1-2, with 8 bases identical to TRBD1. The V gene's germline CDR1 is SGDLS and CDR2 YYNGEE. The CDR3 extends over 16 amino acids. The J segment lost 0 bases and the V segment lost 4 bases, leaving 8 bases of the junction unmatched. Written as DNA, the CDR3 is TGTGCCAGCAGCACCGGAGGACAGGGAGCTAACTATGGCTACACCTTC. Translation gives CASSTGGQGANYGYTF.

The CDR3 loop is CAWNRGMNTEAFF. In DNA form, the CDR3 reads TGTGCCTGGAACAGGGGGATGAACACTGAAGCTTTCTTT. The chain joins TRBV30 to TRBJ1-1; 8 positions match TRBD1. This CDR3 has 13 amino acids. Germline V gene data show CDR1 as GTSNPN and CDR2 as SVGIG (reference sequence). V lost 4 bases, J lost 0 bases, and 1 base stayed unmatched.

The V and J genes are TRBV27 and TRBJ2-1; 11 bases agree with TRBD2. The trim removed 6 bases at V and 0 bases at J, leaving 1 base unmatched. There are 15 residues in the CDR3. Germline V CDR1 and CDR2: MNHEY, SMNVEV (reference sequence). The CDR3 DNA reads as TGTGCCAGCAGGCTAGCGGGGGGCTCCTACAATGAGCAGTTCTTC. This codes for CASRLAGGSYNEQFF.

This clone was seen a single time. This sequence joins TRBV21-1 and TRBJ2-7; the D call TRBD1 from the table was never checked on the DNA. TRBV21-1 is described as a pseudogene. The CDR3 sequence is 12 residues long. For the CDR3, the DNA is TGTGCCAGCAGTATTGCCTCGGGACAGCCAACCGTC. It specifies CASSIASGQPTV.

The CDR3 protein is CAISVSRGISGNTIYF. In DNA, the CDR3 is TGTGCCATCAGTGTGAGTCGAGGGATCTCGGGAAACACCATATATTTT. The rearrangement uses TRBV10-3 and TRBJ1-3; D is undetermined. Trimming stripped 4 bases from V and 4 bases from J, with 17 bases between. CDR1 is ENHRY, CDR2 SYGVKD, per germline. The CDR3 covers 16 residues.

The chain couples TRBV25-1 to TRBJ2-1; 12 bases fit TRBD2. The germline CDR1 and CDR2 sequences are MGHDK and SYGVNS. Trimming took 1 base from V and 7 from J; bases not matched to a gene: 2. CDR3 length: 15 residues. The CDR3: CASSESLAGGNEQFF. As DNA, the CDR3 is TGTGCCAGCAGTGAATCGCTAGCGGGAGGGAATGAGCAGTTCTTC.

This rearrangement joins TRBV27 to TRBJ1-1; maybe TRBD1 (5 bases). The CDR3 totals 19 residues. Trimming took 0 bases from V and 11 from J, leaving 31 bases between them. From germline, CDR1 is MNHEY and CDR2 SMNVEV (reference sequence). The CDR3 DNA reads as TGTGCCAGCAGTTTATCGGCGGGGTTCGACTTCAGGGAGGCGAGTAAGGCTTTCTTT. Amino acids: CASSLSAGFDFREASKAFF.

This sequence joins TRBV2 and TRBJ1-1, with D possibly TRBD1 on 5 matching bases. Germline V CDR1 and CDR2: SNHLY, FYNNEI. CDR3 length: 12 residues. V lost 6 bases and J lost 1, with 6 bases in between. The CDR3 is CASSRENTEAFF. The CDR3 DNA reads as TGTGCCAGCAGCAGGGAGAACACTGAAGCTTTCTTT.

V gene TRBV29-1 combines with J gene TRBJ2-2; the match to TRBD2 covers 7 bases. J was trimmed by 6 bases and V by 2 bases; bases with no gene match: 9. This CDR3 contains 15 residues. Germline CDR1 is SQVTM and CDR2 is ANQGSEA. The CDR3, as DNA: TGCAGCGTTGAAAGTGGGGAGCGGGGTCCCGGGGAGCTGTTTTTT. Encoded protein: CSVESGERGPGELFF.

CDR3 region: CASSRQSGANVLTF. CDR3 DNA sequence: TGTGCCAGCAGTCGACAGTCTGGGGCCAACGTCCTGACTTTC. V and J are TRBV6-4 and TRBJ2-6; tentative D call: TRBD1 (5 bases). Deletions cut 5 bases from V and 1 base from J, with 6 bases between. Germline V CDR1 and CDR2: MRHNA, SNTAGT. The CDR3 is made up of 14 amino acids.

With respect to this clone: A junction boundary mismatches the germline segment, possibly from a read error. The V and J genes are TRBV7-9 and TRBJ1-3, with no clear D. CDR3 length: 16 residues. CDR1 is SEHNR and CDR2 is FQNEAQ in the germline V gene (reference sequence). This chain's CDR3 is CSSSFYDGIDGNTIYF. The CDR3 DNA follows: TGTTCCAGCAGCTTTTACGACGGGATAGATGGAAACACCATATATTTT.

The chain joins TRBV5-1 to TRBJ2-1, with a tentative D call TRBD2 (6 bases). The CDR3 extends over 13 amino acids. Trimming took 5 bases from V and 4 from J, leaving 10 bases between them. Looked up from germline, CDR1 is SGHRS and CDR2 is YFSETQ. The DNA for the CDR3 is TGCGCCAGCAGTAAGGGACTTTACAATGAGCAGTTCTTC. Translation: CASSKGLYNEQFF.